This T cell receptor (beta chain) was recovered during a study of OX40 agonist ivuxolimab in advanced cancers. Study details: Among those enrolled, mean age was about 63 years (range roughly 20 to 85) and 82.7% were male. Study-level points and caveats: On average, CD8+ T cells showed a greater number of expanded clones than CD4+. Still undetermined is the antigen specificity of the expanded peripheral T cells. Among the least clonally expanded were partial responders at 0.1-3.0 mg/kg.

In germline, CDR1 is SQVTM, CDR2 ANQGSEA. This CDR3 region has 12 residues. Produced via immunoSEQ multiplex PCR; TCRdb's table is partial and in-frame only. The profile shows more than 15,000 clones, 90% of them singletons. Comments on this clone: No antigen is known for it.

Sequenced material: CD4+ or CD8+ T cells sorted from blood, taken in a trial of the OX40 agonist ivuxolimab. This TCR came from an adult with an advanced solid tumor such as melanoma, head and neck, liver or kidney cancer. This sequence joins TRBV29-1 and TRBJ2-1; 10 bases are a match to TRBD2. CDR3 sequence reads: CRGAGGTLEQFF. Written as DNA, the CDR3 is TGCAGAGGAGCGGGAGGGACGCTTGAGCAGTTCTTC.